The present entry profiles one T cell receptor (beta chain) with its context. Its antigen is undetermined. Germline lookup yields CDR1 SGHVS and CDR2 FQNEAQ. Between the trimmed V and J ends, which lost 4 bases and 0 bases, there was a span of 13 bases. The CDR3 length is 16 residues. The study ran its PCR with 60 Vbeta and 13 Jbeta primers. The table came from immunoSEQ multiplex PCR; TCRdb's copy has only in-frame clones and leaves some out. Of around 130,000 clones in the sample, around 57% were seen once. This entry is derived from a study of cytomegalovirus exposure and HLA in healthy donors. About the research overall: In an early release, HLA-typed donors contributed about 79 million unique TCR sequences. General study points: Exclusion applied to some V segments, including TRBV6-2 and TRBV6-3, as they were indistinguishable.

This TCR was sampled from a male donor in good health and CMV-seronegative. The specimen sequenced was PBMCs. The J gene is TRBJ1-5, the V gene TRBV7-8; the D gene is possibly TRBD1 (5 bases). CDR3 coding DNA: TGTGCCAGCAGCTCTAGACAGACTTTTAGCAATCAGCCCCAGCATTTT. Translated, it gives CASSSRQTFSNQPQHF. The full variable domain, with the rest looked up from reference TRBV7-8 and TRBJ1-5, is GAGVSQSPRYKVAKRGQDVALRCDPISGHVSLFWYQQALGQGPEFLTYFQNEAQLDKSGLPSDRFFAERPEGSVSTLKIQRTQQEDSAVYLCASSSRQTFSNQPQHFGDGTRLSIL.